This T cell receptor beta chain originates from a study of neurological immune-mediated disorders. TCRdb independently ran MiXCR on the 5' RACE reads; one entry per CDR3 protein. The profile shows 24,000 or so distinct CDR3 sequences, over 2% of them singletons. This clonotype was found many times. The source is a woman aged 45 to 65 with multiple sclerosis. The sample taken for sequencing was PBMCs.

CDR3 in amino acids: CASSLSRGADTQYF. CDR3 sequence (DNA): TGTGCCAGCAGCCTCTCTCGGGGGGCAGATACGCAGTATTTT. V usage is TRBV12-3 or TRBV12-4 and J usage is TRBJ2-3; 7 positions match TRBD2. This CDR3 has 14 residues. V lost 6 bases, J lost 4 bases, and 7 bases stayed unmatched.